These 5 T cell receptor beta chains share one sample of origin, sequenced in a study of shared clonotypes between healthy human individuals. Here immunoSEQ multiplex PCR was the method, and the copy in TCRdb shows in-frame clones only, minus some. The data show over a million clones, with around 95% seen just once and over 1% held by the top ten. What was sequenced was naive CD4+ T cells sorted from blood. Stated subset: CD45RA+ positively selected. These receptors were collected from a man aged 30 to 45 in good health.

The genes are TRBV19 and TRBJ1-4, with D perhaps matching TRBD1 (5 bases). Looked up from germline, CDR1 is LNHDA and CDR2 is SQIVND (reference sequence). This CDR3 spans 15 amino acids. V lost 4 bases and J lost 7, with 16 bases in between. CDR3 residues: CASSTFLGRGEKLFF. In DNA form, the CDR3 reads TGTGCCAGTAGTACATTCCTCGGGAGGGGTGAAAAACTGTTTTTT.

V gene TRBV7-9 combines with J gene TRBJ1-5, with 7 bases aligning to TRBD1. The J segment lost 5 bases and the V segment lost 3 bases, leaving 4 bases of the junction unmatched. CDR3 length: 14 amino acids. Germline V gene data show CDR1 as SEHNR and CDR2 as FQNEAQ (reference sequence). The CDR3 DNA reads TGTGCCAGCAGCTTCCCGGGACAGTATCAGCCCCAGCATTTT. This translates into CASSFPGQYQPQHF.

The CDR3 spells CASSLSRLQETQYF. DNA of the CDR3: TGTGCCAGCAGCCTATCTAGGCTTCAAGAGACCCAGTACTTC. V and J are TRBV28 and TRBJ2-5; no definite D call. In germline, CDR1 is MDHEN, CDR2 SYDVKM. The CDR3 consists of 14 residues. The germline V and J ends were trimmed by 6 bases and 2 bases, with 13 bases remaining between them.

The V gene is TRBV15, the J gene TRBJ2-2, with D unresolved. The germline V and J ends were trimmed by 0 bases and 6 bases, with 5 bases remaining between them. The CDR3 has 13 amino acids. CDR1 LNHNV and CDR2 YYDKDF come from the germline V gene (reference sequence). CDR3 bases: TGTGCCACCAGCAGAGATGTAGCCGGGGAGCTGTTTTTT. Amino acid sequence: CATSRDVAGELFF. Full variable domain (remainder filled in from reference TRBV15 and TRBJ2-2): DAMVIQNPRYQVTQFGKPVTLSCSQTLNHNVMYWYQQKSSQAPKLLFHYYDKDFNNEADTPDNFQSRRPNTSFCFLDIRSPGLGDTAMYLCATSRDVAGELFFGEGSRLTVL.

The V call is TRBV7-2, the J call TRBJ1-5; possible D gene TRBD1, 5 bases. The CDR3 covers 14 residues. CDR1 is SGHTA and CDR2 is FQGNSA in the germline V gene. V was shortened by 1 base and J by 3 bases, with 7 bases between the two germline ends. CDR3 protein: CASSLGQYNQPQHF. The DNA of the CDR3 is TGTGCCAGCAGCTTAGGACAGTACAATCAGCCCCAGCATTTT.